The 14 T cell receptor beta chains presented below share a single source sample, sequenced in a study of cytomegalovirus exposure and HLA in healthy donors. PCR involved 60 Vbeta and 13 Jbeta primers. Assay: immunoSEQ multiplex PCR; the TCRdb copy retains only in-frame clones and omits some. The profile shows approximately 130,000 clones, more than 80% of them singletons. Sequencing was performed on PBMCs. Receptor source: a woman aged 25 to 39 in good health and CMV-seropositive.

The rearrangement joins TRBV2 to TRBJ2-3, with unresolved D. V lost 8 bases and J lost 2, with 5 bases in between. The CDR3 length is 11 residues. Germline-derived CDR1 and CDR2 are SNHLY and FYNNEI. The CDR3 loop is CASEDTDTQYF. DNA for the CDR3: TGTGCCAGCGAGGACACAGATACGCAGTATTTT.

The genes are TRBV28 and TRBJ1-3; maybe TRBD1 (5 bases). Trimming removed 7 bases at V and 0 bases at J, with 16 bases between. This CDR3 has 16 residues. Germline CDR1 MDHEN, CDR2 SYDVKM. CDR3 loop: CASTGGSLPSGNTIYF. CDR3 nucleotide sequence: TGTGCCAGCACCGGGGGTTCCTTACCCTCTGGAAACACCATATATTTT. Full variable domain (rest looked up from reference TRBV28 and TRBJ1-3): DVKVTQSSRYLVKRTGEKVFLECVQDMDHENMFWYRQDPGLGLRLIYFSYDVKMKEKGDIPEGYSVSREKKERFSLILESASTNQTSMYLCASTGGSLPSGNTIYFGEGSWLTVV.

The chain employs TRBV2 and TRBJ1-6, with a tentative D call TRBD1 (5 bases). CDR1 is SNHLY and CDR2 is FYNNEI in the germline V gene. The CDR3 has 14 residues. V lost 8 bases, J lost 3 bases, and 11 bases lay in between. Here the CDR3 DNA reads TGTGCCAGCGGCAGGGTTAACTATAATTCACCCCTCCACTTT. It encodes CASGRVNYNSPLHF. The full variable domain, completed using reference TRBV2 and TRBJ1-6, is EPEVTQTPSHQVTQMGQEVILRCVPISNHLYFYWYRQILGQKVEFLVSFYNNEISEKSEIFDDQFSVERPDGSNFTLKIRSTKLEDSAMYFCASGRVNYNSPLHFGNGTRLTVT.

The CDR3: CAWSVATGRNIQYF. Here the CDR3 DNA reads TGTGCCTGGAGTGTGGCGACAGGAAGAAACATTCAGTACTTC. The genes are TRBV30 and TRBJ2-4, with D tentatively TRBD1 (6 bases). Per the germline V gene, CDR1 is GTSNPN and CDR2 is SVGIG (reference sequence). CDR3 length: 14 residues. The ends were cut back, 0 bases at V and 6 bases at J, with 12 bases in the middle. Based on the CDR3 plus reference TRBV30 and TRBJ2-4, the full variable domain is SQTIHQWPATLVQPVGSPLSLECTVEGTSNPNLYWYRQAAGRGLQLLFYSVGIGQISSEVPQNLSASRPQDRQFILSSKKLLLSDSGFYLCAWSVATGRNIQYFGAGTRLSVL.

The J gene is TRBJ2-1, the V gene TRBV2; 7 bases are shared with TRBD2. The J segment lost 3 bases and the V segment lost 8 bases, leaving 4 bases of the junction unmatched. The CDR3 runs 13 residues. Germline lookup yields CDR1 SNHLY and CDR2 FYNNEI. The CDR3 DNA reads as TGTGCCAGCTTCCCGGGGGGCTACAATGAGCAGTTCTTC. It is translated as CASFPGGYNEQFF.

The rearrangement joins TRBV5-6 to TRBJ2-7; 7 positions agree with TRBD1. Unmatched junction bases numbered 9, after V lost 3 bases and J lost 3 bases. Germline assignment: CDR1 SGHDT and CDR2 YYEEEE. CDR3 size: 15 residues. The DNA for the CDR3 is TGTGCCAGCAGCTACTCGGGACAGCCTAGCTACGAGCAGTACTTC. Protein sequence: CASSYSGQPSYEQYF.

On this clone: Other nucleotide sequences in the sample specify the same CDR3. This rearrangement joins TRBV5-1 to TRBJ1-1; no clear D gene. The V gene's germline CDR1 is SGHRS and CDR2 YFSETQ. V shed 0 bases and J shed 1 base, with 7 bases lying between them. The CDR3 totals 14 residues. In DNA, the CDR3 is TGCGCCAGCAGCTTGGACAGACCGAACACTGAAGCTTTCTTT. Translated, it gives CASSLDRPNTEAFF.

The chain is built from TRBV25-1 and TRBJ2-2, with 7 bases matching TRBD1. CDR1 is MGHDK, CDR2 SYGVNS, per germline. The V gene end was trimmed by 6 bases and the J gene end by 4 bases; junction bases not matched to a gene: 5. The CDR3 runs 14 residues. The CDR3 loop reads CASRLGQSTGELFF. The DNA of the CDR3 is TGTGCCAGCAGACTGGGACAGTCCACCGGGGAGCTGTTTTTT. The full variable domain, with the rest looked up from reference TRBV25-1 and TRBJ2-2, is EADIYQTPRYLVIGTGKKITLECSQTMGHDKMYWYQQDPGMELHLIHYSYGVNSTEKGDLSSESTVSRIRTEHFPLTLESARPSHTSQYLCASRLGQSTGELFFGEGSRLTVL.

This clone was seen just once. The chain carries TRBV10-2 and TRBJ2-7, with a weak D call TRBD2 (5 bases). Per the germline V gene, CDR1 is WSHSY and CDR2 is SAAADI. The CDR3 totals 13 residues. V lost 0 bases and J lost 6, with 9 bases in between. The CDR3 sequence: CASSESGVGEQYF. In DNA, the CDR3 is TGCGCCAGCAGTGAGTCCGGGGTGGGCGAGCAGTACTTC.

This clone was picked up a small number of times. The chain joins TRBV5-1 to TRBJ2-7; perhaps TRBD2 as D (6 bases). Per germline, CDR1 SGHRS and CDR2 YFSETQ. Trimming shortened V by 0 bases and J by 5 bases, and 12 bases separated the two germline ends. This CDR3 is 14 amino acids long. The CDR3 region is CASSLVGGVNEQYF. For the CDR3, the DNA is TGCGCCAGCAGCTTGGTGGGGGGAGTTAACGAGCAGTACTTC.

V and J are TRBV29-1 and TRBJ1-1; TRBD1 might be the D (5 bases). The CDR3 runs to 13 residues. CDR1 and CDR2 from the germline V gene are SQVTM and ANQGSEA. V lost 4 bases, J lost 4 bases, and 13 bases lay in between. Written as DNA, the CDR3 is TGCAGCGTTGGGAGGGACTCGCCCACTGAAGCTTTCTTT. Translating it yields CSVGRDSPTEAFF.

The chain employs TRBV10-3 and TRBJ2-7; 8 bases are a match to TRBD2. Unmatched junction bases numbered 7, after V lost 6 bases and J lost 0 bases. CDR3 length: 15 residues. CDR1 and CDR2 from the germline V gene are ENHRY and SYGVKD. Here the CDR3 DNA reads TGTGCCATCAGGGACGCGGGGGGAAACTCCTACGAGCAGTACTTC. Residues: CAIRDAGGNSYEQYF.

This chain uses TRBV6-5 with TRBJ2-1; D unresolved. This CDR3 has 13 amino acids. CDR1 is MNHEY and CDR2 is SVGAGI in the germline V gene. Trimming removed 6 bases at V and 9 bases at J, with 15 bases between. CDR3 nucleotide sequence: TGTGCCAGCAGCTCCCGCCCCCTGGCTGAGCAGTTCTTC. Protein sequence: CASSSRPLAEQFF.

V is TRBV6-1 and J is TRBJ2-2; maybe TRBD2 (6 bases). The CDR3 runs 15 residues. V dropped 7 bases and J dropped 2 bases, with 14 bases sitting between them. Germline V gene lookup returns CDR1 MNHNS and CDR2 SASEGT. CDR3 protein: CASNPLGGNTGELFF. The CDR3, as DNA: TGTGCCAGCAATCCTCTGGGGGGTAACACCGGGGAGCTGTTTTTT.